This TCR beta chain was recovered during a study of monozygotic twins with inflammatory bowel disease. Study-level findings and limits: Diversity of TCRbeta measured by inverse Simpson was lower in IBD patients than in healthy co-twins.

As for this clonotype: Antigen: not known.

Blood samples, whole and unsorted for T cells, yielded the isolated total RNA. CDR3 length equals 15 residues. Per germline, CDR1 ENHRY and CDR2 SYGVKD. For each CDR3 protein, TCRdb gives one entry from its re-call of the 5' RACE reads, without DNA. There are roughly 200,000 distinct CDR3 sequences in the sample, with less than 9% held by the top ten. This TCR was sampled from a human donor with ulcerative colitis or Crohn's disease, or a healthy co-twin of an affected twin (not recorded which). What was sequenced was blood. The V gene is TRBV10-3, the J gene TRBJ2-1; no DNA is available, so the TRBD2 call from TCRdb remains unchecked. CDR3 amino acids: CAIRESGIMNNEQFF.